The 30 T cell receptor beta chains below were found in one sample sequenced in a study of blood T cell repertoires in COVID-19. TCRdb's table, derived via immunoSEQ multiplex PCR, lists solely in-frame clones and lacks some. This table has 100,000 to 130,000 clones, about four fifths appearing once. The sequencing input was peripheral blood. The source is a woman between 70 and 85 years old with acute or convalescent COVID-19.

The table lists this clone with a count of one. The V gene is TRBV12-3 or TRBV12-4, the J gene TRBJ2-7; D may be TRBD2 (6 bases). The V end lost 6 bases, the J end lost 1 base, and 10 bases lay between the germline ends. This CDR3 is built from 13 residues. The CDR3 bases are TGTGCCAGCAGCGGGGACTTTTCCTACGAGCAGTACTTC. Encoded protein: CASSGDFSYEQYF.

This clone was picked up one time. The V and J genes are TRBV7-3 and TRBJ2-7, with a weak D call TRBD1 (6 bases). With 6 bases removed from V and 1 base from J, the gap between germline ends came to 13 bases. The CDR3 length is 14 residues. Per the germline V gene, CDR1 is SGHTA and CDR2 is FQGTGA. The CDR3: CASSRNQGSYEQYF. The CDR3 region has the DNA TGTGCCAGCAGTCGGAACCAGGGGTCCTACGAGCAGTACTTC.

This clone has more than one count but fewer than ten. The chain couples TRBV6-6 to TRBJ1-1; a possible D gene is TRBD1 (5 bases). Trimming removed 6 bases from V and 4 bases from J, with 18 bases in between. The germline V gene encodes CDR1 MNHNY and CDR2 SVGAGI (reference sequence). The CDR3 spans 15 residues. The CDR3 sequence is CASSPRGQGGTEAFF. DNA for the CDR3: TGTGCCAGCAGCCCCCGGGGCCAGGGAGGCACTGAAGCTTTCTTT.

The chain couples TRBV11-2 to TRBJ2-6; D might be TRBD2 (5 bases). The CDR3 loop spans 17 amino acids. Between the trimmed V and J ends, which lost 1 base and 2 bases, there was a span of 12 bases. Per the germline V gene, CDR1 is SGHAT and CDR2 is FQNNGV. DNA for the CDR3: TGTGCCAGCAGCTTAGTATCGGGGTCCCCTGGGGCCAACGTCCTGACTTTC. Its translation is CASSLVSGSPGANVLTF.

CDR3 in DNA: TGTGCCAGCAGGGGGCACGAGACCTTGAATGAAAAACTGTTTTTT. Translation gives CASRGHETLNEKLFF. The chain combines TRBV27 with TRBJ1-4; maybe TRBD1 (5 bases). V was pared by 6 bases and J by 5 bases, with 16 bases between. This CDR3 comprises 15 residues. CDR1 is MNHEY, CDR2 SMNVEV, per germline (reference sequence).

The gene calls are TRBV7-2 and TRBJ1-1, with 8 bases lining up with TRBD1. V lost 5 bases, J lost 5 bases, and 7 bases stayed unmatched. This CDR3 is 14 amino acids long. Per the germline V gene, CDR1 is SGHTA and CDR2 is FQGNSA. In nucleotides, the CDR3 is TGTGCCAGCAGCCTAAGGACAGGGAATACTGAAGCTTTCTTT. Protein: CASSLRTGNTEAFF.

Only a few counts were recorded for this clone. This sequence joins TRBV11-2 and TRBJ2-2, with 14 bases aligning to TRBD2. The J segment lost 4 bases and the V segment lost 4 bases, leaving 5 bases of the junction unmatched. CDR1 is SGHAT and CDR2 is FQNNGV in the germline V gene. The length of the CDR3 is 17 residues. The CDR3 DNA reads TGTGCCAGCAGCTGGACGACTAGCGGGAGGGCCACCGGGGAGCTGTTTTTT. Its protein product is CASSWTTSGRATGELFF.

The chain carries TRBV7-2 and TRBJ2-3; 8 bases agree with TRBD1. J lost 0 bases, V lost 3 bases, and 5 bases had no gene match. The V gene's germline CDR1 is SGHTA and CDR2 FQGNSA. There are 16 residues in the CDR3. The DNA for the CDR3 is TGTGCCAGCAGCTTCGGACAGGGCCTAAGCACAGATACGCAGTATTTT. It specifies CASSFGQGLSTDTQYF.

This chain joins TRBV5-1 and TRBJ1-2, with 7 positions matching TRBD1. This CDR3 contains 16 residues. V was pared by 2 bases and J by 3 bases, with 10 bases of the junction left unmatched. Germline lookup yields CDR1 SGHRS and CDR2 YFSETQ. The CDR3, as DNA: TGCGCCAGCAGCTTAATAACGGGAGGGGGCGACTATGGCTACACCTTC. Amino acids: CASSLITGGGDYGYTF. Full variable domain (outside the CDR3, taken from reference TRBV5-1 and TRBJ1-2): KAGVTQTPRYLIKTRGQQVTLSCSPISGHRSVSWYQQTPGQGLQFLFEYFSETQRNKGNFPGRFSGRQFSNSRSEMNVSTLELGDSALYLCASSLITGGGDYGYTFGSGTRLTVV.

The rearrangement joins TRBV3-1 (or the pseudogene TRBV3-2) to TRBJ1-1, with 8 bases lining up with TRBD1. V lost 4 bases and J lost 11; bases outside the gene matches: 6. In germline, CDR1 is LGHDT, CDR2 YNNKEL (reference sequence). The CDR3 sequence is 12 residues long. CDR3 loop: CASSLPGQVAFF. The CDR3 DNA sequence: TGTGCCAGCAGCCTACCGGGACAGGTGGCTTTCTTT.

The rearrangement joins TRBV27 to TRBJ1-5; D is possibly TRBD1 (6 bases). Trimming removed 3 bases at V and 5 bases at J, with 11 bases between. The CDR3 has 14 residues. The germline V gene encodes CDR1 MNHEY and CDR2 SMNVEV (reference sequence). CDR3 nucleotides: TGTGCCAGCAGTTTGCAGGGGTTGCATCAGCCCCAGCATTTT. This sequence encodes CASSLQGLHQPQHF.

The chain links TRBV2 to TRBJ1-5, with D tentatively TRBD1 (5 bases). This CDR3 region has 16 residues. CDR1 is SNHLY, CDR2 FYNNEI, per germline. V lost 6 bases to trimming and J lost 2 bases, with 17 bases between them. The CDR3 DNA sequence: TGTGCCAGCAGGGGGGAGGCCCGAGGTCGCAATCAGCCCCAGCATTTT. Amino acids: CASRGEARGRNQPQHF.

The rearrangement joins TRBV9 to TRBJ2-2, with D possibly being TRBD2 (5 bases). The CDR3 is made up of 16 amino acids. Germline CDR1 reads SGDLS; CDR2 reads YYNGEE. The V end was cut by 0 bases, the J end by 0 bases, with 9 bases between. The CDR3 region is CASSVGGSPNTGELFF. The CDR3 coding sequence is TGTGCCAGCAGCGTAGGAGGGAGCCCGAACACCGGGGAGCTGTTTTTT.

This chain joins TRBV27 and TRBJ2-7; D remains unclear. The germline V gene has CDR1 MNHEY and CDR2 SMNVEV (reference sequence). The CDR3 contains 13 residues. V shed 8 bases and J shed 0 bases, with 11 bases lying between them. The CDR3 is CASQIGLSYEQYV. The CDR3 region has the DNA TGTGCCAGCCAAATTGGCCTCTCCTACGAGCAGTACGTC.

Only one count was recorded for this clone. The chain employs TRBV15 and TRBJ2-3, with 8 bases lining up with TRBD2. The germline gives CDR1 LNHNV, CDR2 YYDKDF (reference sequence). The junction had 6 bases not matched to a gene; V was cut back by 1 base and J by 3 bases. The CDR3 length is 16 residues. CDR3 coding DNA: TGTGCCACCAGCAGAGTAGGACTAGCTCTAACAGATACGCAGTATTTT. It is translated as CATSRVGLALTDTQYF.

The gene calls are TRBV3-1 (or the pseudogene TRBV3-2) and TRBJ1-6; D uncertain. The germline CDR1 and CDR2 sequences are LGHDT and YNNKEL (reference sequence). This CDR3 spans 17 amino acids. The ends were cut back, 4 bases at V and 10 bases at J, with 23 bases in the middle. Here the CDR3 reads CASSPLRPEGKESPLHF. In DNA form, the CDR3 reads TGTGCCAGCAGCCCCCTGCGTCCTGAGGGAAAGGAGTCACCCCTCCACTTT.

The chain uses TRBV28 and TRBJ2-7; 8 nucleotides line up with TRBD2. The V gene end was trimmed by 2 bases and the J gene end by 2 bases; junction bases not matched to a gene: 8. This CDR3 has 16 residues. Germline V gives CDR1 MDHEN, CDR2 SYDVKM. CDR3 region: CASSLGGGGRPYEQYF. In nucleotides, the CDR3 is TGTGCCAGCAGTTTAGGGGGTGGCGGGAGGCCCTACGAGCAGTACTTC. The full variable domain, rest sourced from reference TRBV28 and TRBJ2-7, is DVKVTQSSRYLVKRTGEKVFLECVQDMDHENMFWYRQDPGLGLRLIYFSYDVKMKEKGDIPEGYSVSREKKERFSLILESASTNQTSMYLCASSLGGGGRPYEQYFGPGTRLTVT.

The chain carries TRBV28 and TRBJ2-7; TRBD1 agrees at 8 bases. The ends lost 5 bases at V and 7 bases at J; junction bases unmatched: 10. The CDR3 consists of 14 residues. The germline gives CDR1 MDHEN, CDR2 SYDVKM. For the CDR3, the DNA is TGTGCCAGCAGTATCCGCCAGGGGGCTCGGGAGCAGTACTTC. Translated, it gives CASSIRQGAREQYF. Complete variable domain (other parts from reference TRBV28 and TRBJ2-7): DVKVTQSSRYLVKRTGEKVFLECVQDMDHENMFWYRQDPGLGLRLIYFSYDVKMKEKGDIPEGYSVSREKKERFSLILESASTNQTSMYLCASSIRQGAREQYFGPGTRLTVT.

This clone came up a few times. The chain links TRBV19 to TRBJ1-5, with 9 bases identical to TRBD1. Looked up from germline, CDR1 is LNHDA and CDR2 is SQIVND (reference sequence). The ends lost 4 bases at V and 6 bases at J; junction bases unmatched: 10. The length of the CDR3 is 16 residues. The CDR3 coding sequence is TGTGCCAGTAGTACCCAGATGGGACAGGGAGGTCAGCCCCAGCATTTT. Its protein is CASSTQMGQGGQPQHF.

This sequence joins TRBV7-2 and TRBJ1-2; D not resolved. V was trimmed by 1 base and J by 4 bases, leaving 16 bases between them. This CDR3 contains 16 residues. The germline V gene encodes CDR1 SGHTA and CDR2 FQGNSA. CDR3 coding DNA: TGTGCCAGCAGCTTAGTTCAAACAACCAGCGGCTATGGCTACACCTTC. Amino acid sequence: CASSLVQTTSGYGYTF.

In this sample, this clone turned up once. This rearrangement joins TRBV7-3 to TRBJ2-7; 11 bases are a match to TRBD2. The CDR3 runs to 15 residues. The V gene's germline CDR1 is SGHTA and CDR2 FQGTGA. V dropped 2 bases and J dropped 3; count of bases not matched to a gene: 3. The CDR3 reads CASSLLAGGNYEQYF. Here the CDR3 DNA reads TGTGCCAGCAGCTTACTAGCGGGAGGAAACTACGAGCAGTACTTC.

The V gene is TRBV7-2, the J gene TRBJ2-2; the D gene is possibly TRBD1 (6 bases). V lost 6 bases to trimming and J lost 4 bases, with 18 bases between them. Per germline, CDR1 SGHTA and CDR2 FQGNSA. This CDR3 comprises 16 residues. The CDR3 loop is CASRAYRVGGTGELFF. CDR3 bases: TGTGCCAGCAGAGCCTACAGGGTTGGTGGCACCGGGGAGCTGTTTTTT.

The CDR3 here is CASSLGLRTPEAFF. The CDR3 bases are TGTGCCAGCAGCTTAGGACTCCGGACACCTGAAGCTTTCTTT. V and J are TRBV11-2 and TRBJ1-1; maybe TRBD1 (5 bases). The germline V gene encodes CDR1 SGHAT and CDR2 FQNNGV. Trimming removed 1 base at V and 6 bases at J, with 12 bases between. This CDR3 is 14 amino acids long. Full variable domain (remainder filled in from reference TRBV11-2 and TRBJ1-1): EAGVAQSPRYKIIEKRQSVAFWCNPISGHATLYWYQQILGQGPKLLIQFQNNGVVDDSQLPKDRFSAERLKGVDSTLKIQPAKLEDSAVYLCASSLGLRTPEAFFGQGTRLTVV.

The chain is built from TRBV27 and TRBJ1-6; no clear D. The CDR3 length is 13 residues. Germline V gene data show CDR1 as MNHEY and CDR2 as SMNVEV (reference sequence). V lost 1 base and J lost 7, with 5 bases in between. The CDR3 sequence: CASSLWRNSPLHF. CDR3 sequence (DNA): TGTGCCAGCAGTTTATGGAGGAATTCACCCCTCCACTTT.

The chain has TRBV15 and TRBJ1-4, with D possibly matching TRBD1 (6 bases). The germline V gene encodes CDR1 LNHNV and CDR2 YYDKDF (reference sequence). Trimming removed 0 bases from V and 6 bases from J, with 14 bases in between. The CDR3 extends over 16 amino acids. Here the CDR3 reads CATSRDRGGAHEKLFF. CDR3 bases: TGTGCCACCAGCAGAGATCGAGGGGGGGCGCATGAAAAACTGTTTTTT.

This clone was recorded once. The chain uses TRBV29-1 and TRBJ2-5, with 9 positions matching TRBD1. Germline-derived CDR1 and CDR2 are SQVTM and ANQGSEA. The junction had 6 bases not matched to a gene; V was cut back by 8 bases and J by 5 bases. The CDR3 sequence is 12 residues long. CDR3 residues: CSTGTGRETQYF. The CDR3 region has the DNA TGCAGCACCGGGACAGGGAGGGAGACCCAGTACTTC.

The chain links TRBV18 to TRBJ1-3, with 8 positions matching TRBD1. CDR1 KGHSH and CDR2 LQKENI come from the germline V gene. The CDR3 totals 14 residues. The trim removed 6 bases at V and 10 bases at J, leaving 11 bases unmatched. The CDR3 spells CASSPPGTGLTIYF. The CDR3 coding sequence is TGTGCCAGCTCCCCGCCCGGGACAGGCCTTACCATATATTTT.

The chain has TRBV11-3 and TRBJ1-2; D might be TRBD1 (6 bases). The germline V gene has CDR1 SGHNT and CDR2 YENEEA. The CDR3 sequence is 18 residues long. V shed 0 bases and J shed 5 bases, with 22 bases lying between them. This chain's CDR3 is CASSLEGAVPPQGYGYTF. The DNA for the CDR3 is TGTGCCAGCAGCTTAGAAGGGGCAGTTCCCCCCCAGGGGTATGGCTACACCTTC.

This clone has only a few counts. V usage is TRBV7-8 and J usage is TRBJ1-2; unclear D gene. Germline V gene data show CDR1 as SGHVS and CDR2 as FQNEAQ. The CDR3 has 13 residues. Trimming shortened V by 3 bases and J by 7 bases, and 12 bases separated the two germline ends. The CDR3 loop reads CASSFGGLGGYTF. CDR3 bases: TGTGCCAGCAGCTTCGGAGGGCTTGGTGGCTACACCTTC.

The chain recombines TRBV6-5 with TRBJ1-4; 7 nucleotides match TRBD1. There are 15 residues in the CDR3. Trimming cost V 5 bases and J 2 bases; bases outside gene matches: 5. Germline V gene lookup returns CDR1 MNHEY and CDR2 SVGAGI. The CDR3 bases are TGTGCCAGCAGTAAACAGGGGATGACTAATGAAAAACTGTTTTTT. Translation: CASSKQGMTNEKLFF.